Sequencing of this T cell receptor beta chain was carried out in a study of blood T cell repertoires in COVID-19. Study-wide context: Samples taken during acute and convalescent COVID-19 were collected in the United States, Italy and Spain. PBMCs, B-cell-depleted T cells, or T cells were the source of the cDNA or gDNA that made up the material.

The CDR3 extends over 13 amino acids. Trimming pared 7 bases from V and 10 bases from J, leaving 19 bases between. Germline CDR1 reads SGHTA; CDR2 reads FQGTGA. This clone was recorded a few times. In the original analysis: Nucleated cell number was recorded as an estimate derived from reference gene primer amplification. The table came from immunoSEQ multiplex PCR; TCRdb's copy has only in-frame clones and leaves some out. V and J calls plus clone size are reproduced from that table; the DNA served to infer D and trimming. The profile shows roughly 150,000 clones, approximately 85% of them singletons.

The TCR comes from a man in his fifties or sixties with acute or convalescent COVID-19. The chain employs TRBV7-3 and TRBJ1-1, with D possibly TRBD1 on 5 matching bases. Sequencing was done on a sample of peripheral blood. CDR3 nucleotide sequence: TGTGCCAGCACCGACAGACCTATGATCGCAGCTTTCTTT. Amino acid sequence: CASTDRPMIAAFF.